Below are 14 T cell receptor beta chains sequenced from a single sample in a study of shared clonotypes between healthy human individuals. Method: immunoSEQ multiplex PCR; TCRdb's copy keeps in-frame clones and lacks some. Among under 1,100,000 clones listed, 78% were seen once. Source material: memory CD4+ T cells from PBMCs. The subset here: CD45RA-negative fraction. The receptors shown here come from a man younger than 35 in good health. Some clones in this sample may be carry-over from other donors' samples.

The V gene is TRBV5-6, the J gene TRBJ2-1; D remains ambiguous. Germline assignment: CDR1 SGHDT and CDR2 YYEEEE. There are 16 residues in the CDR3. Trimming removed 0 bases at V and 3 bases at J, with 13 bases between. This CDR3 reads CASSLAPPRIYNEQFF. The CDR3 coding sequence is TGTGCCAGCAGCTTGGCCCCTCCGCGCATCTACAATGAGCAGTTCTTC. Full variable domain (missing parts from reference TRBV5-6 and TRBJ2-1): DAGVTQSPTHLIKTRGQQVTLRCSPKSGHDTVSWYQQALGQGPQFIFQYYEEEERQRGNFPDRFSGHQFPNYSSELNVNALLLGDSALYLCASSLAPPRIYNEQFFGPGTRLTVL.

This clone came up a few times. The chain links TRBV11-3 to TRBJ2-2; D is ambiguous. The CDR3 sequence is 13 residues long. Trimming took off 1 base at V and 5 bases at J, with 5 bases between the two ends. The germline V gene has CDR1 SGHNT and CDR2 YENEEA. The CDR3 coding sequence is TGTGCCAGCAGCTTAGTCGGGACCGGGGAGCTGTTTTTT. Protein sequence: CASSLVGTGELFF.

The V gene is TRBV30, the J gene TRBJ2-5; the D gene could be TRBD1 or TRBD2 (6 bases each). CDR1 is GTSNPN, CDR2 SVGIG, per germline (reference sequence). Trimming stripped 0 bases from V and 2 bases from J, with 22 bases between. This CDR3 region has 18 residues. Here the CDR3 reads CAWSVPTGAGVPQETQYF. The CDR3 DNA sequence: TGTGCCTGGAGTGTACCGACGGGGGCAGGGGTCCCGCAAGAGACCCAGTACTTC.

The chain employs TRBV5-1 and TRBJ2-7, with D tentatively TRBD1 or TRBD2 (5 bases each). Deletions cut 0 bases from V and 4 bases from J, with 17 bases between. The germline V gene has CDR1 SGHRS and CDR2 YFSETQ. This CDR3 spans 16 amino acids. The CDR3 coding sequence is TGCGCCAGCAGCTTGGGGCCGGGACGTTTAGCTTACGAGCAGTACTTC. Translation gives CASSLGPGRLAYEQYF.

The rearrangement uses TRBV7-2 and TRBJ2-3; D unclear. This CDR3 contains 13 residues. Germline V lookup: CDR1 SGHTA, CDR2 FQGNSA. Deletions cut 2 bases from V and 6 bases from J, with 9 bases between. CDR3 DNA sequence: TGTGCCAGCAGCTTAAGCCCCAGCGATACGCAGTATTTT. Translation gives CASSLSPSDTQYF.

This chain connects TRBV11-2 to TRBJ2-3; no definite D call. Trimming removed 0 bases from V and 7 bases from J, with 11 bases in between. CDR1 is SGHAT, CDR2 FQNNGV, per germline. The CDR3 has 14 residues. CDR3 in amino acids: CASSLDRIGNTQYF. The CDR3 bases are TGTGCCAGCAGCTTAGATCGGATCGGTAATACGCAGTATTTT.

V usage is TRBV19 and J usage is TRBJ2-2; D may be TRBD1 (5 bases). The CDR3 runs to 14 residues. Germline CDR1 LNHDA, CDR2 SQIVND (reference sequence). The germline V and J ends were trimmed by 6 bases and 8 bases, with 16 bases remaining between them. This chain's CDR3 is CASRGAGLTGELFF. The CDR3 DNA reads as TGTGCCAGTAGAGGGGCAGGGTTGACGGGGGAGCTGTTTTTT.

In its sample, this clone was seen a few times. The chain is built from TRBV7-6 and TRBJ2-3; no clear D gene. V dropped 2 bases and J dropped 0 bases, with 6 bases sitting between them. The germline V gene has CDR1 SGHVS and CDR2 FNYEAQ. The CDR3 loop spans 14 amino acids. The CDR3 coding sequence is TGTGCCAGCAGCTTATTAGGGAGCACAGATACGCAGTATTTT. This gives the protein CASSLLGSTDTQYF.

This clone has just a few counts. The DNA of the CDR3 is TGTGCCAGCAGCCAGAGGGGAGTTGGGCAGACCCAGTACTTC. Its protein product is CASSQRGVGQTQYF. The V call is TRBV4-2, the J call TRBJ2-5, with D perhaps assigned TRBD1 or TRBD2 (5 bases each). This CDR3 is built from 14 residues. Deletions cut 3 bases from V and 6 bases from J, with 14 bases between. In germline, CDR1 is LGHNA, CDR2 YNFKEQ.

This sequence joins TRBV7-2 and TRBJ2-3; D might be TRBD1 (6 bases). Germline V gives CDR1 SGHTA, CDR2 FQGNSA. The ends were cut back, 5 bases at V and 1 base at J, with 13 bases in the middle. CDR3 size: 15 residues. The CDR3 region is CASSRQVLRTDTQYF. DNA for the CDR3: TGTGCCAGCAGCCGACAGGTTTTGCGCACAGATACGCAGTATTTT.

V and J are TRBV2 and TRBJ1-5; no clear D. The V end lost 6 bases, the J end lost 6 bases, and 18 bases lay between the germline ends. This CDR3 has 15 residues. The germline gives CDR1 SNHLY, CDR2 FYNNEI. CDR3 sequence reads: CASSQARAPGQPQHF. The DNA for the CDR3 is TGTGCCAGCAGCCAGGCCCGTGCCCCGGGTCAGCCCCAGCATTTT.

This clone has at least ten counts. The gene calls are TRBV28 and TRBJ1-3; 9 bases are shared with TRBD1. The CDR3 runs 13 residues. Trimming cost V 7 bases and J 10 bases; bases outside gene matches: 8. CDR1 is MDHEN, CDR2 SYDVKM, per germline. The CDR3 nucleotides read TGTGCCAGCATTCTTACAGGGGGCGGGACCATATATTTT. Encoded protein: CASILTGGGTIYF.

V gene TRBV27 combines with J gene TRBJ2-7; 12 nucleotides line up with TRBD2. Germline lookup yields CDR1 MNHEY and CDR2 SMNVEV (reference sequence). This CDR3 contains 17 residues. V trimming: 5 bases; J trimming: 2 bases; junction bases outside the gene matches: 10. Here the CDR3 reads CASSPLAGGHRAYEQYF. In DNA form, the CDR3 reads TGTGCCAGCAGTCCACTAGCGGGAGGCCATCGGGCCTACGAGCAGTACTTC.

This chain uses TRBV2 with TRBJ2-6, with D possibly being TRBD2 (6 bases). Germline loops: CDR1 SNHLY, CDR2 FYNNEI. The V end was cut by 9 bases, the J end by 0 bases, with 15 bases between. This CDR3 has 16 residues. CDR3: CASIAVRSSGANVLTF. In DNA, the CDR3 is TGTGCCAGTATAGCGGTCCGTAGCTCTGGGGCCAACGTCCTGACTTTC.